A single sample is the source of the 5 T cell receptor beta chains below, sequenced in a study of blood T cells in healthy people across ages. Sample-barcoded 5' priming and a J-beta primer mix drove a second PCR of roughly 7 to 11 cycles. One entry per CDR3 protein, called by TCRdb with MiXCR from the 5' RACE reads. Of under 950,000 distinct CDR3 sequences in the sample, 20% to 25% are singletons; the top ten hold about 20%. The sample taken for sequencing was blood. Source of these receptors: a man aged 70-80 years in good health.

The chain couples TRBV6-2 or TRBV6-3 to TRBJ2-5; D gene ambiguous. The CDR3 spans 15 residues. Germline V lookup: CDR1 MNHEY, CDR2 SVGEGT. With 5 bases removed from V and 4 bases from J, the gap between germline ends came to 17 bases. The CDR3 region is CASSHPGLSGETQYF. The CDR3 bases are TGTGCCAGCAGTCATCCGGGTCTGTCCGGAGAGACCCAGTACTTC.

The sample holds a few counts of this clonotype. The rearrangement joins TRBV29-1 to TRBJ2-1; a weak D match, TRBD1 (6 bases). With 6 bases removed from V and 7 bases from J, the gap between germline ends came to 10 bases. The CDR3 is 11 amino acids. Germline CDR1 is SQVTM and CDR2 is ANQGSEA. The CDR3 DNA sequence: TGCAGCGTACAGGGATCGAATGAGCAGTTCTTC. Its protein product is CSVQGSNEQFF.

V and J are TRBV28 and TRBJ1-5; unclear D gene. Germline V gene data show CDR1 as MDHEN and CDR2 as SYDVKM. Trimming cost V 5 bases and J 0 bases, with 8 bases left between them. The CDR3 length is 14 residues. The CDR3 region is CASSLDFSNQPQHF. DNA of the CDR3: TGTGCCAGCAGTCTTGACTTTAGCAATCAGCCCCAGCATTTT.

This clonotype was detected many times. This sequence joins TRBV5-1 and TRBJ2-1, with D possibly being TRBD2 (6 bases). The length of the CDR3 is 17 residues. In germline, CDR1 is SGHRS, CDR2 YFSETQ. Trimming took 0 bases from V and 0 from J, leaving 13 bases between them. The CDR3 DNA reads TGCGCCAGCAGCTTGGTAAGCGGGCCGAGCTCCTACAATGAGCAGTTCTTC. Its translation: CASSLVSGPSSYNEQFF. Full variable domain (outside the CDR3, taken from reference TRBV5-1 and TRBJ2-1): KAGVTQTPRYLIKTRGQQVTLSCSPISGHRSVSWYQQTPGQGLQFLFEYFSETQRNKGNFPGRFSGRQFSNSRSEMNVSTLELGDSALYLCASSLVSGPSSYNEQFFGPGTRLTVL.

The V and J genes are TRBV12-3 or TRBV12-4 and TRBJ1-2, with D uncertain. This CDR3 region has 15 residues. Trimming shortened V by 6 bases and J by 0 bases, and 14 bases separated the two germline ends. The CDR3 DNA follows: TGTGCCAGCAGGACCGGGCTTCTAGCTAACTATGGCTACACCTTC. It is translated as CASRTGLLANYGYTF.